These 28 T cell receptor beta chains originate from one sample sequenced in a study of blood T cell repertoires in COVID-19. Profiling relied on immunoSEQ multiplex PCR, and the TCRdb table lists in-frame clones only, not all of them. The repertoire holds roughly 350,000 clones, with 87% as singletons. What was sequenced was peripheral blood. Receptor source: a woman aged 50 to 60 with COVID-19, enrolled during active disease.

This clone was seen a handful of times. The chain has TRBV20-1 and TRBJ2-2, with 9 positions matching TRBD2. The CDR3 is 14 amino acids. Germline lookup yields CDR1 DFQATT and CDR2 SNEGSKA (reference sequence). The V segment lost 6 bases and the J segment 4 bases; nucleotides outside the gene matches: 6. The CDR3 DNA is TGCAGTGCCAGTAGCGGGAGAGGCACCGGGGAGCTGTTTTTT. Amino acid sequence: CSASSGRGTGELFF.

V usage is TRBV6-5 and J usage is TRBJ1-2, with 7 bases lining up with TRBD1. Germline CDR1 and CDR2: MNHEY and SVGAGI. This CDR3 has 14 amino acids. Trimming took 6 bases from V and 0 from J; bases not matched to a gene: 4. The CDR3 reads CASSKTGTNYGYTF. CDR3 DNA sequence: TGTGCCAGCAGCAAGACAGGGACTAACTATGGCTACACCTTC.

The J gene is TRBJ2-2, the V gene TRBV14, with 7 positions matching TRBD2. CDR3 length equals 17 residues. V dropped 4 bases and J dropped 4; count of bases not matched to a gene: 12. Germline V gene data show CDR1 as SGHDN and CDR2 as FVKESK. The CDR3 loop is CASSPTGGLGATGELFF. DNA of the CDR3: TGTGCCAGCAGCCCAACGGGAGGCTTAGGGGCCACCGGGGAGCTGTTTTTT.

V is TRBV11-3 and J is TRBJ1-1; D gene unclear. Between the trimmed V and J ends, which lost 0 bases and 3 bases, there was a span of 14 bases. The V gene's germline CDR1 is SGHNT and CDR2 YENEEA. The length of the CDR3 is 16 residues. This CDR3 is CASSLEVAIRYTEAFF. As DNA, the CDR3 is TGTGCCAGCAGCTTAGAAGTCGCAATCCGGTACACTGAAGCTTTCTTT.

The CDR3 DNA follows: TGTGCCAGCAGCTTATCTTCGGGAGCCATTCAGTACTTC. Translation gives CASSLSSGAIQYF. J is TRBJ2-4 and V is TRBV7-2; D might be TRBD2 (6 bases). This CDR3 is built from 13 residues. Germline V lookup: CDR1 SGHTA, CDR2 FQGNSA. V was cut by 2 bases and J by 9 bases, with 11 bases left in between.

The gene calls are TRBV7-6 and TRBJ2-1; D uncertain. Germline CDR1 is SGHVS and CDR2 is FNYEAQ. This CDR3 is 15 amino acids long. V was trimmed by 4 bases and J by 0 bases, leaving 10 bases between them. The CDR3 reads CASSSSISSYNEQFF. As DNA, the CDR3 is TGTGCCAGCAGCTCCTCTATTAGCTCCTACAATGAGCAGTTCTTC.

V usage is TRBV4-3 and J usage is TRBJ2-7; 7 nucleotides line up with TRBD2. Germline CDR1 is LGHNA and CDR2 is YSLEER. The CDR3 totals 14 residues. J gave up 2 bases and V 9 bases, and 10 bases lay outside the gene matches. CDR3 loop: CARFRGRGPYEQYF. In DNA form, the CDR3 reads TGCGCCAGATTTCGGGGGAGGGGTCCCTACGAGCAGTACTTC.

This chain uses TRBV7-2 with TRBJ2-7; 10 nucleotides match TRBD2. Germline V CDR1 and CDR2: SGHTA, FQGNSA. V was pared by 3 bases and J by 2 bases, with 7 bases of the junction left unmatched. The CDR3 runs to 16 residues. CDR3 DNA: TGTGCCAGCAGCTTTCTAGCGGGAGTAAGCCCCTACGAGCAGTACTTC. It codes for CASSFLAGVSPYEQYF.

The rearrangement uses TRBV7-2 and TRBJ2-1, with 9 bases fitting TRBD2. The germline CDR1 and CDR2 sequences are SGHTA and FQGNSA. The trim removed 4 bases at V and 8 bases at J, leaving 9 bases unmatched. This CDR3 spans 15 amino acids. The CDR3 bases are TGTGCCAGCAGCTCTGTAGCGGGAGTGGCTCATGAGCAGTTCTTC. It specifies CASSSVAGVAHEQFF.

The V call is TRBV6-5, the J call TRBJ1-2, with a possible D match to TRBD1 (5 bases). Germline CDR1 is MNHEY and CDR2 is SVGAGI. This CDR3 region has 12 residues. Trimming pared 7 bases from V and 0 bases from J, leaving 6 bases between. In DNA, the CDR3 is TGTGCCAGCACAGGGACTAACTATGGCTACACCTTC. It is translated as CASTGTNYGYTF.

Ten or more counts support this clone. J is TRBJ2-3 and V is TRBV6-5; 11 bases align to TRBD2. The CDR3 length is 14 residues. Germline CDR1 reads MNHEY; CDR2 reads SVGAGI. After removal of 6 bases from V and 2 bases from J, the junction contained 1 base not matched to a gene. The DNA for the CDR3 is TGTGCCAGCAGGGGACTAGCGGACACAGATACGCAGTATTTT. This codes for CASRGLADTDTQYF.

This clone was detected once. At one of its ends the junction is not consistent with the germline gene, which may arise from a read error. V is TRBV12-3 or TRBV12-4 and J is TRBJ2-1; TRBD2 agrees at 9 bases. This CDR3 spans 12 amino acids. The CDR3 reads CASSLAASGILF. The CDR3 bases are TGTGCCAGCAGTTTAGCGGCTAGCGGGATTCTCTTC.

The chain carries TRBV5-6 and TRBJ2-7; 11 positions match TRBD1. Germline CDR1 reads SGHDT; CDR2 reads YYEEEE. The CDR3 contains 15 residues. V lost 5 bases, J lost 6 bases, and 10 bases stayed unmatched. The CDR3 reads CASSPWDRGNREQYF. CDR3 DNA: TGTGCCAGCAGTCCCTGGGACAGGGGGAATCGCGAGCAGTACTTC.

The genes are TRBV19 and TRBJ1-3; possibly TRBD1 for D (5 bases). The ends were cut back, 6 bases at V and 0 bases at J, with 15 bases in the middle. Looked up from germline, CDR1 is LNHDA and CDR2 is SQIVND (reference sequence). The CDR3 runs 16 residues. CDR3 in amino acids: CASSFLGTASGNTIYF. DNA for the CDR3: TGTGCCAGTAGCTTTCTCGGGACTGCCTCTGGAAACACCATATATTTT.

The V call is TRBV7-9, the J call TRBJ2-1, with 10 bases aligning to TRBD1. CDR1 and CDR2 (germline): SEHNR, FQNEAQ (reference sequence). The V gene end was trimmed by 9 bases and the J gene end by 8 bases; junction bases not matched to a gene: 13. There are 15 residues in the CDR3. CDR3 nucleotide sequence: TGTGCCAGTGACACCGGGACAGGGGTTTTCTATGAGCAGTTCTTC. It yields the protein CASDTGTGVFYEQFF.

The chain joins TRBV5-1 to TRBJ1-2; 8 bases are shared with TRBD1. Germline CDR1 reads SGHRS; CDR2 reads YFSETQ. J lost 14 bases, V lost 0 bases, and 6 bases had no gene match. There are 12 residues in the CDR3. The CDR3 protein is CASSLGGQGETF. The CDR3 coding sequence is TGCGCCAGCAGCTTGGGAGGACAGGGTGAAACCTTC.

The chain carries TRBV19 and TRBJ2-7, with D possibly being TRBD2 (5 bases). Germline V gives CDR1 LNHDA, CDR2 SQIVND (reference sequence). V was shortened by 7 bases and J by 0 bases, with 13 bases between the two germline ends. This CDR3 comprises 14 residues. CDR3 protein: CASTRDFSSYEQYF. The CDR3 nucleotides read TGTGCCAGTACCCGGGATTTTAGCTCCTACGAGCAGTACTTC.

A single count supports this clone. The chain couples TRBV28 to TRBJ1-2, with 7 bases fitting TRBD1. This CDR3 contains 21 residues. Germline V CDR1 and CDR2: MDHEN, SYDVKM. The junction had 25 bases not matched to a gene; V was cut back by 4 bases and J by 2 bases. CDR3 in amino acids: CASSSILQQKSWTGTNYGYTF. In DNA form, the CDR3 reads TGTGCCAGCAGTTCTATTTTACAACAAAAAAGCTGGACAGGAACGAACTATGGCTACACCTTC.

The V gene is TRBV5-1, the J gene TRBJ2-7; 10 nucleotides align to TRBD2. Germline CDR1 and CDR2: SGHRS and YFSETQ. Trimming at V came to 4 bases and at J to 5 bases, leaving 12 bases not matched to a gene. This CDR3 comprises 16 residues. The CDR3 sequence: CASSPREGLASDEQYF. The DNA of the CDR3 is TGCGCCAGCAGCCCAAGGGAGGGACTAGCGTCGGACGAGCAGTACTTC.

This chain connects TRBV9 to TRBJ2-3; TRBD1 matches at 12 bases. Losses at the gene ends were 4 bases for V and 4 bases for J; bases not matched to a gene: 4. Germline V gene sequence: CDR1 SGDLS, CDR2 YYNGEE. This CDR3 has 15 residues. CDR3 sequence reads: CASSPWDRGPDTQYF. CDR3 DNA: TGTGCCAGCAGCCCGTGGGACAGGGGGCCAGATACGCAGTATTTT.

The CDR3, as DNA: TGTGCCAGCAGCCCAAACCGACCACGTAGCGGGAGGGGGGAGACCCAGTACTTC. Amino acids: CASSPNRPRSGRGETQYF. The J gene is TRBJ2-5, the V gene TRBV7-3, with 11 bases lining up with TRBD2. J was trimmed by 5 bases and V by 5 bases; bases with no gene match: 16. There are 18 residues in the CDR3. Per germline, CDR1 SGHTA and CDR2 FQGTGA.

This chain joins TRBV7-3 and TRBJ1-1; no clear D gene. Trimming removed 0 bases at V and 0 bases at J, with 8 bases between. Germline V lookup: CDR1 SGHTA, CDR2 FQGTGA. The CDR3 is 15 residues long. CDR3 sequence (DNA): TGTGCCAGCAGCTTAACGAATGTAGTGAACACTGAAGCTTTCTTT. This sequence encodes CASSLTNVVNTEAFF.

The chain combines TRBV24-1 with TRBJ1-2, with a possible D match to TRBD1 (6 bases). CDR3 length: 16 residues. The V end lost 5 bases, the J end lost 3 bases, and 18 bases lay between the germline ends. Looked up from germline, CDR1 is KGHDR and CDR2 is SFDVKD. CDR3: CATSGTWGGRDYGYTF. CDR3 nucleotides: TGTGCCACCAGTGGCACCTGGGGGGGCAGGGACTATGGCTACACCTTC.

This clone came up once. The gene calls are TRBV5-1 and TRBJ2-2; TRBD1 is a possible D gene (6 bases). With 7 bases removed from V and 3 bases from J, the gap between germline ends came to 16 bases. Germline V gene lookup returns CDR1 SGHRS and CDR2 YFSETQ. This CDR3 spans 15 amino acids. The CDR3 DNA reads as TGCGCCAGCTTCAGGGGCCCCCGTGACACCGGGGAGCTGTTTTTT. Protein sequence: CASFRGPRDTGELFF.

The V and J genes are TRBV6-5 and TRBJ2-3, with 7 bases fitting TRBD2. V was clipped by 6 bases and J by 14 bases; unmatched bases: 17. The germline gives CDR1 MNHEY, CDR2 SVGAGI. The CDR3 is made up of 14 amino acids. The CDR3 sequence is CASRMQRGTQMGYF. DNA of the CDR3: TGTGCCAGCAGAATGCAGCGGGGTACACAGATGGGGTATTTT.

DNA for the CDR3: TGTGCCAGCAAACGGGAGGTTAACTCCTACGAGCAGTACTTC. Protein product: CASKREVNSYEQYF. The genes are TRBV5-6 and TRBJ2-7; the match to TRBD2 covers 7 bases. The CDR3 loop spans 14 amino acids. Germline CDR1 reads SGHDT; CDR2 reads YYEEEE. V dropped 6 bases and J dropped 0; count of bases not matched to a gene: 6.

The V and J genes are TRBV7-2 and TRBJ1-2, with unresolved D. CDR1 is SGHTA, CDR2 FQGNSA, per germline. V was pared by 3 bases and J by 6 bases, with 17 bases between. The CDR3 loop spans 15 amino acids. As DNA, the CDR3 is TGTGCCAGCAGCTTCGGTCGGTCCCAGGTTGATGGCTACACCTTC. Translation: CASSFGRSQVDGYTF.

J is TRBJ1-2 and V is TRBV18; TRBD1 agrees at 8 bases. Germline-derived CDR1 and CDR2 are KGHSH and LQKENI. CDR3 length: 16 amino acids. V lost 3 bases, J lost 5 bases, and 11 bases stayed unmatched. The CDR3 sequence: CASSPRDPGGGYGYTF. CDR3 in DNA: TGTGCCAGCTCACCTCGCGATCCAGGGGGCGGTTATGGCTACACCTTC.